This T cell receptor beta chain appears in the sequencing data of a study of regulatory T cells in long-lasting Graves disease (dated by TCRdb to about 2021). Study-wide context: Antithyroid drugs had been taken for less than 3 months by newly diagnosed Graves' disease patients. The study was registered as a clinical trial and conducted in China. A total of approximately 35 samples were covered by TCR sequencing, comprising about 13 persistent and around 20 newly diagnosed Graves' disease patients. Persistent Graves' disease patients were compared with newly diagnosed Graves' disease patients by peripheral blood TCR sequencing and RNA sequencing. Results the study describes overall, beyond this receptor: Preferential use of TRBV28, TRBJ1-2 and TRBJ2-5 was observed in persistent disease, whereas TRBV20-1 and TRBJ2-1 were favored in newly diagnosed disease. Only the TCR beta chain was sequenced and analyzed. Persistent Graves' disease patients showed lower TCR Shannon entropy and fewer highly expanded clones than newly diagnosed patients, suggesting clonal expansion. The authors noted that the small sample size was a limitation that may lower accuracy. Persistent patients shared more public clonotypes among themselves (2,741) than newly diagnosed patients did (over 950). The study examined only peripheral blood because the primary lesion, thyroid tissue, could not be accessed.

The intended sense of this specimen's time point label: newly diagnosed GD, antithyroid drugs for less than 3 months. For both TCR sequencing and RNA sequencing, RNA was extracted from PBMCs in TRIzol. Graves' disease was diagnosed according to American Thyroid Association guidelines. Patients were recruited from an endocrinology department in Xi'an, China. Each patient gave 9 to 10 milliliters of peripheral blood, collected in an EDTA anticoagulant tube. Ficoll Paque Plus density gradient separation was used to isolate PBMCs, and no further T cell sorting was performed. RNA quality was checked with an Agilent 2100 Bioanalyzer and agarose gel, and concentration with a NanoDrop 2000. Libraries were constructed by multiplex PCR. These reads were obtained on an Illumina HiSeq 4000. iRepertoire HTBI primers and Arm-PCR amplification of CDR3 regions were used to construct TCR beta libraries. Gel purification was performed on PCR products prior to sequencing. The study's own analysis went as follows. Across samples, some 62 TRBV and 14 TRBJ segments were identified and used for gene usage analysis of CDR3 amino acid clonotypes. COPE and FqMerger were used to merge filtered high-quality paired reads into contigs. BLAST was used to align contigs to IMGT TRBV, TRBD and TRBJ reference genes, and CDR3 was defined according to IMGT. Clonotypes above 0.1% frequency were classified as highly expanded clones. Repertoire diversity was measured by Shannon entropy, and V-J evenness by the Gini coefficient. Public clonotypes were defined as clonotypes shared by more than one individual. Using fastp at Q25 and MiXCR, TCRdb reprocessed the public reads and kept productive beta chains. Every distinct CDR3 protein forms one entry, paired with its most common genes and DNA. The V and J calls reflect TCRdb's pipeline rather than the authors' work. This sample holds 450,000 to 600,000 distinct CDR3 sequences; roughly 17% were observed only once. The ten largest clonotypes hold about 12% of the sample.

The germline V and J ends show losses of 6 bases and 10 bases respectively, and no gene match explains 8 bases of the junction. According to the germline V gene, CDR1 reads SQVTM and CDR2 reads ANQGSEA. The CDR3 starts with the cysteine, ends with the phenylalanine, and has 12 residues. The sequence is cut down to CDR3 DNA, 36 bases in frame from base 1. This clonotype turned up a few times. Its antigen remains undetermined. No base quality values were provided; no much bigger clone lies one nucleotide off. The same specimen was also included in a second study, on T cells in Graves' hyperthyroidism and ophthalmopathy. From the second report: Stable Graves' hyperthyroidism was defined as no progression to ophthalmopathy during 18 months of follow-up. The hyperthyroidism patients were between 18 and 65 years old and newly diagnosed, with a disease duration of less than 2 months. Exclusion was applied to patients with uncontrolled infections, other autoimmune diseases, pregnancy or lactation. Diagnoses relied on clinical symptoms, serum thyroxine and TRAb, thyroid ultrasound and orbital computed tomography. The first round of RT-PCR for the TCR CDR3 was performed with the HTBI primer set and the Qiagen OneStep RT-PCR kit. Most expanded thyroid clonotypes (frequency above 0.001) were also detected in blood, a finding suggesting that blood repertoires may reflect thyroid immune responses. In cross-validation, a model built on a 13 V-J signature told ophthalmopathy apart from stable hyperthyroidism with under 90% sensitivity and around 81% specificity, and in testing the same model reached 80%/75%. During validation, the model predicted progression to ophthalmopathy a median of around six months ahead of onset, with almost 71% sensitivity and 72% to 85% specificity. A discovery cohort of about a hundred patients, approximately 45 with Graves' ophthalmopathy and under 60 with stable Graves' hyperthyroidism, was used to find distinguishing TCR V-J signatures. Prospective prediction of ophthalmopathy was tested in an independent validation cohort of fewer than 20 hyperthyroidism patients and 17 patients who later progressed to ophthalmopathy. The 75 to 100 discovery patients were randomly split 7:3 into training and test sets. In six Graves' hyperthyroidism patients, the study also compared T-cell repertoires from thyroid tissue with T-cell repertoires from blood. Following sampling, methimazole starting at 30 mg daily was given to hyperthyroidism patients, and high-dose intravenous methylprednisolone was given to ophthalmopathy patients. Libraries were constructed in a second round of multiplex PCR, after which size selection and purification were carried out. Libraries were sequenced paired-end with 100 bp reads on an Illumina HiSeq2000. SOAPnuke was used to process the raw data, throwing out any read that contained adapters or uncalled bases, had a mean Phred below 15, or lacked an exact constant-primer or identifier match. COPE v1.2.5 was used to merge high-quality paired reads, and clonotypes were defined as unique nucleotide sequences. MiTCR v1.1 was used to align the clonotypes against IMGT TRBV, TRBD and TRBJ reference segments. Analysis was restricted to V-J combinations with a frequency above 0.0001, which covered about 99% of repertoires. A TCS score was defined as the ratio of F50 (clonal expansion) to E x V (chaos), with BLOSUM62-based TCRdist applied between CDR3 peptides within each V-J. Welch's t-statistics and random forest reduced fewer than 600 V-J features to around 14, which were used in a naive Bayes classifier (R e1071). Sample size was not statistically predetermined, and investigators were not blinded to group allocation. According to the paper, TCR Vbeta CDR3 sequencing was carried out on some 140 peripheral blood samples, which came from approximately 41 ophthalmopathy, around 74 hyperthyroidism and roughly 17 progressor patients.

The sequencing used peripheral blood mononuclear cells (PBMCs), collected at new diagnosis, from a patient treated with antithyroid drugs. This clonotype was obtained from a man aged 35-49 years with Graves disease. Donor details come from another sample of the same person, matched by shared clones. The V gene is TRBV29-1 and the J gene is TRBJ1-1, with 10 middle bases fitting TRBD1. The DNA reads TGCAGCGTGTTCGGGACAGGGGAACGAGCTTTCTTT. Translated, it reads CSVFGTGERAFF.